What follows describes a single T cell receptor (beta chain). This sample is part of a study of T cells after yellow fever vaccination. Study information: Each low-cell-number fraction was prepared by means of SMART-Seq v4 Ultra Low Input.

The CDR3 extends over 16 amino acids. V lost 1 base to trimming and J lost 3 bases, with 14 bases between them. Germline V gives CDR1 SGDLS, CDR2 YYNGEE. TCRdb reanalysed the 5' RACE reads using MiXCR and keeps one entry per CDR3 protein. The sample comprises a few hundred thousand distinct CDR3 sequences, roughly 6.8% of which are singletons, and roughly a sixth rests with the top ten. Specimen: PBMCs, collected roughly seven weeks after the first yellow fever vaccination. This chain joins TRBV9 and TRBJ2-1; maybe TRBD2 (7 bases). The receptor was derived from a man younger than 35 who received the YFV17D yellow fever vaccine. The CDR3 loop is CASSVRGGGIYNEQFF. CDR3 in DNA: TGTGCCAGCAGCGTAAGGGGGGGCGGGATCTACAATGAGCAGTTCTTC.